This T cell receptor beta chain was recorded in a study of T cell repertoires in cytomegalovirus infection. Study summary: Public TCR beta signatures were indicative of both CMV infection and a matching HLA type.

TCRdb used MiXCR to reprocess the reads, holding one entry per CDR3 protein. The repertoire includes around 740,000 distinct CDR3 sequences, under 40% of them detected once, and around 3% sits in the top ten. The study, taken as a whole, reports: Based on cumulative public TCR beta family frequency, carriers of CMV plus the relevant HLA were identified. Ex vivo, HLA-C-restricted CMV-specific TCR beta clonotypes prevailed over the rest of the response.

Germline V lookup: CDR1 MGHRA, CDR2 YSYEKL. The CDR3 consists of 16 residues. The V segment lost 3 bases and the J segment 4 bases; nucleotides outside the gene matches: 11. This clonotype has a handful of counts. Its antigen is not identified. The J gene is TRBJ2-7, the V gene TRBV4-1, with 8 bases identical to TRBD1. The clonotype comes from a human donor in good health (CMV status not recorded). Some clones in this sample may be carry-over from other donors' samples. Sequences were obtained from PBMCs. CDR3 coding DNA: TGCGCCAGCAGCCATCCCGCCGGGACAGGAGCATACGAGCAGTACTTC. Protein product: CASSHPAGTGAYEQYF.